This entry describes one TCR beta chain. This clone's antigen is unknown. Base-call qualities are not available, and no considerably larger clone is one nucleotide away. For sequencing, an Illumina NovaSeq 6000 was employed. TCRalpha and TCRbeta cDNA libraries were built by 5'RACE with constant-segment primers, adding sample barcodes and unique molecular identifiers. RNA was extracted from every sample with Trizol reagent. Library amplification was performed in two PCR steps, and a second sample barcode and Illumina TruSeq adapters were introduced in the second step. Sequencing of libraries was performed on an Illumina NovaSeq with 2 x 150 bp paired-end reads. From the authors' description of their analysis: Demultiplexing of reads and collapsing into UMI-guided consensus sequences were performed with migec v1.2.7. With mixcr v2.1.11, UMI consensuses were aligned to TRA and TRB V and J templates and assembled into clonotypes. A clonotype was counted as expanded or contracted only when both edgeR and NoisET called the clonotype significant, with the noise models trained on biological replicates. edgeR calls used a false discovery rate-adjusted p below 0.01 and a log2 fold-change threshold of 1. PCA with hierarchical clustering of max-normalized trajectories of the 1000 most abundant clonotypes was used as exploratory dynamics analysis. The CD4 or CD8 phenotype of responding clones was assigned using the separately sequenced CD4+ and CD8+ repertoires. TCRdb itself trimmed the public reads at Q25 with fastp, ran MiXCR and retained productive beta chains. Each entry is one CDR3 protein sequence, shown with its most common DNA and genes. TCRdb, not the authors, supplied the V and J calls. Recorded for this sample are 530,000 or so distinct CDR3 sequences; 17% of them occurred a single time. Together, the top ten hold around 7.8% of the sample.

This record belongs to a study of T-cell memory formation after mild COVID-19 (dated by TCRdb to the early 2020s). Some background on the complete study: Most TCR sequence clusters were specific to one of the two donors. In two donors, T-cell clones that expanded and contracted after mild COVID-19 were followed by sequencing TCRalpha and TCRbeta repertoires longitudinally. Two young, previously healthy adult volunteers made up the cohort, one male and one female.

PBMCs were isolated by Ficoll-Paque density gradient centrifugation. Study-wide conclusions, independent of this receptor: Clones that contracted from day 15 to 85 showed balanced CD4/CD8 phenotypes, whereas a second wave of clones that expanded from day 15 to 37 leaned towards CD4+. Contracting CD4+ clones turned up mainly in the CM and EM memory subsets, whereas EMRA was where CD8+ clones were enriched. Some responding clones were found in pre-infection memory, which suggests that pre-existing cross-reactive memory T cells took part in the SARS-CoV-2 response. Whether the second-wave clones peaking on day 37 were SARS-CoV-2 specific was not confirmed. Only two mild cases were covered by the study, and larger cohorts that include severe cases with pre-infection samples were considered necessary.

The sample consisted of PBMCs or a T cell subset sorted from them (not recorded which). This clonotype was sampled from an adult woman who had mild COVID-19 (a few samples of this study predate the infection). The sample titles of this study are shuffled in the database, so cell type and time point are left out; the donor was told from shared clones.

The CDR3 in this case is CAISGGTGMNYGYTF. The nucleotides are TGTGCCATCAGTGGAGGGACAGGGATGAACTATGGCTACACCTTC. The rearranged chain carries TRBV10-3 and TRBJ1-2, with 9 bases aligning to TRBD1. The cysteine opens and the phenylalanine closes a CDR3 of 15 amino acids. The read is trimmed to its CDR3 DNA, 45 bases read in frame from base 1. Here V drops 4 bases and J drops 2 bases, and the junction holds 5 bases not matched to any gene. The germline V gene specifies ENHRY as CDR1 and SYGVKD as CDR2.